The 19 T cell receptor beta chains below were found in one sample sequenced in a study of preoperative IRX-2 immunotherapy in early breast cancer. Treatment defined: preoperative locoregional IRX-2 cytokine immunotherapy. Only in-frame clones appear in the TCRdb table, and some are missing; sequencing was by immunoSEQ multiplex PCR. The sample consists of roughly 43,000 clones, around 96% of them appearing once. Sequenced material: tumor tissue, taken after IRX-2 immunotherapy. The source is a human donor with breast cancer.

This chain links TRBV4-1 with TRBJ2-2, with a possible D match to TRBD1 (5 bases). Germline V gene sequence: CDR1 MGHRA, CDR2 YSYEKL. V was trimmed by 2 bases and J by 1 base, leaving 11 bases between them. The CDR3 is made up of 16 amino acids. This CDR3 reads CASSQFKGKNTGELFF. In DNA, the CDR3 is TGCGCCAGCAGCCAATTTAAGGGGAAGAACACCGGGGAGCTGTTTTTT.

CDR3: CASSLSSYEQYF. CDR3 DNA sequence: TGTGCCAGCAGTTTGAGCTCCTACGAGCAGTACTTC. The chain employs TRBV6-1 and TRBJ2-7; D is undetermined. Germline-derived CDR1 and CDR2 are MNHNS and SASEGT. There are 12 residues in the CDR3. The ends were cut back, 5 bases at V and 0 bases at J, with 5 bases in the middle.

This clone was observed once. This chain uses TRBV27 with TRBJ2-2, with 8 bases matching TRBD2. The CDR3 length is 15 residues. V trimming: 4 bases; J trimming: 5 bases; junction bases outside the gene matches: 6. CDR1 is MNHEY, CDR2 SMNVEV, per germline (reference sequence). The CDR3 DNA sequence: TGTGCCAGCAGTTGGGGGACTAGGGGGACCGGGGAGCTGTTTTTT. Translating gives CASSWGTRGTGELFF.

This clone appeared once. The chain couples TRBV9 to TRBJ1-4; D unresolved. V was clipped by 0 bases and J by 4 bases, with 7 bases between them. The germline gives CDR1 SGDLS, CDR2 YYNGEE. The CDR3 has 14 amino acids. The CDR3 loop is CASSVGGGNEKLFF. The DNA of the CDR3 is TGTGCCAGCAGCGTAGGGGGTGGTAATGAAAAACTGTTTTTT.

This chain connects TRBV7-2 to TRBJ2-7, with D possibly matching TRBD1 (5 bases). The V gene's germline CDR1 is SGHTA and CDR2 FQGNSA. Trimming took off 4 bases at V and 0 bases at J, with 13 bases between the two ends. The CDR3 spans 15 residues. The CDR3 nucleotides read TGTGCCAGCAGCTGGGGCGGCACCCTCTCCTACGAGCAGTACTTC. This codes for CASSWGGTLSYEQYF.

The rearrangement uses TRBV6-6 and TRBJ2-1, with D maybe TRBD2 (6 bases). The germline V gene has CDR1 MNHNY and CDR2 SVGAGI (reference sequence). The CDR3 is 12 amino acids. The V and J ends lost 6 bases and 13 bases respectively, with 16 bases between them. CDR3 bases: TGTGCCAGCAGGCCCCGGGACTCCGGCCAGTTCTTC. Translated: CASRPRDSGQFF.

The chain couples TRBV9 to TRBJ2-1; D is unclear. V lost 0 bases to trimming and J lost 6 bases, with 7 bases between them. Germline CDR1 and CDR2: SGDLS and YYNGEE. The CDR3 has 13 residues. DNA of the CDR3: TGTGCCAGCAGCGTAGCCCCTCTCAATGAGCAGTTCTTC. It specifies CASSVAPLNEQFF.

The gene calls are TRBV29-1 and TRBJ2-2, with D perhaps TRBD2 (6 bases). Germline V lookup: CDR1 SQVTM, CDR2 ANQGSEA. This CDR3 is built from 13 residues. Trimming left V 4 bases short and J 3 bases short, with 9 bases between. The CDR3 nucleotides read TGCAGCGTTGTGGGAGGCTACACCGGGGAGCTGTTTTTT. It translates to CSVVGGYTGELFF.

This chain joins TRBV5-6 and TRBJ1-1; no reliable D call. V lost 2 bases, J lost 0 bases, and 11 bases lay in between. CDR1 and CDR2 (germline): SGHDT, YYEEEE. The CDR3 is made up of 15 amino acids. As DNA, the CDR3 is TGTGCCAGCAGCTTTTGGACGGTGATGAACACTGAAGCTTTCTTT. It codes for CASSFWTVMNTEAFF.

The chain has TRBV5-1 and TRBJ1-5, with 7 positions matching TRBD1. Germline V lookup: CDR1 SGHRS, CDR2 YFSETQ. Trimming removed 3 bases from V and 11 bases from J; junction bases left unmatched: 11. The CDR3 totals 14 residues. CDR3 amino acids: CASSWAGGPDAQHF. The CDR3 nucleotides read TGCGCCAGCAGCTGGGCAGGGGGACCTGACGCCCAGCATTTT.

This rearrangement joins TRBV7-9 to TRBJ2-6; 10 nucleotides line up with TRBD1. The CDR3 runs to 17 residues. In germline, CDR1 is SEHNR, CDR2 FQNEAQ (reference sequence). Germline trimming cut 8 bases from V and 2 bases from J; bases unmatched to any gene: 9. The CDR3 sequence: CASAPGQGRTGANVLTF. The CDR3, as DNA: TGTGCCAGCGCCCCGGGACAGGGGAGAACTGGGGCCAACGTCCTGACTTTC.

The chain combines TRBV7-3 with TRBJ1-2; 9 positions match TRBD1. Germline assignment: CDR1 SGHTA and CDR2 FQGTGA. The V gene end was trimmed by 1 base and the J gene end by 6 bases; junction bases not matched to a gene: 12. The CDR3 length is 17 residues. CDR3 residues: CASSLMGWGQGEHGYTF. CDR3 in DNA: TGTGCCAGCAGCTTAATGGGCTGGGGACAGGGAGAGCATGGCTACACCTTC.

This clone was observed a single time. The chain carries TRBV7-8 and TRBJ2-7; D gene uncertain. The CDR3 has 15 amino acids. CDR1 is SGHVS and CDR2 is FQNEAQ in the germline V gene. The V end was cut by 5 bases, the J end by 1 base, with 15 bases between. The CDR3 reads CASSPRLTLSYEQYF. The DNA for the CDR3 is TGTGCCAGCAGCCCTCGTTTGACTTTGTCCTACGAGCAGTACTTC.

The chain uses TRBV6-6 and TRBJ1-6, with D unresolved. With 0 bases removed from V and 11 bases from J, the gap between germline ends came to 8 bases. CDR1 is MNHNY and CDR2 is SVGAGI in the germline V gene (reference sequence). The CDR3 totals 13 residues. The CDR3 protein is CASSYSNAAPLHF. CDR3 nucleotides: TGTGCCAGCAGTTACTCAAACGCGGCACCCCTCCACTTT.

This chain joins TRBV28 and TRBJ2-7; D not resolved. CDR1 MDHEN and CDR2 SYDVKM come from the germline V gene. Trimming took off 5 bases at V and 3 bases at J, with 5 bases between the two ends. The CDR3 extends over 11 amino acids. The CDR3, as DNA: TGTGCCAGCAGTGGTAGCTACGAGCAGTACTTC. It specifies CASSGSYEQYF. The whole variable domain, remainder taken from reference TRBV28 and TRBJ2-7, is DVKVTQSSRYLVKRTGEKVFLECVQDMDHENMFWYRQDPGLGLRLIYFSYDVKMKEKGDIPEGYSVSREKKERFSLILESASTNQTSMYLCASSGSYEQYFGPGTRLTVT.

The rearrangement uses TRBV18 and TRBJ2-7; no firm D call. Per the germline V gene, CDR1 is KGHSH and CDR2 is LQKENI. This CDR3 spans 13 amino acids. Trimming took off 2 bases at V and 3 bases at J, with 8 bases between the two ends. The CDR3 loop is CASSPRSLYEQYF. CDR3 coding DNA: TGTGCCAGCTCACCAAGGAGCCTCTACGAGCAGTACTTC.

The chain carries TRBV12-5 and TRBJ2-7; D possibly corresponds to TRBD2 (6 bases). Per germline, CDR1 LGHNT and CDR2 FRNRAP. Trimming shortened V by 3 bases and J by 7 bases, and 10 bases separated the two germline ends. There are 12 residues in the CDR3. Here the CDR3 DNA reads TGTGCTAGTGGTTTTCTGGGAGGAGAGCAGTACTTC. Translating it yields CASGFLGGEQYF. Variable domain in full (rest from reference TRBV12-5 and TRBJ2-7): DARVTQTPRHKVTEMGQEVTMRCQPILGHNTVFWYRQTMMQGLELLAYFRNRAPLDDSGMPKDRFSAEMPDATLATLKIQPSEPRDSAVYFCASGFLGGEQYFGPGTRLTVT.

The rearrangement joins TRBV5-1 to TRBJ2-2, with D perhaps TRBD2 (6 bases). With 4 bases removed from V and 0 bases from J, the gap between germline ends came to 10 bases. CDR1 and CDR2 from the germline V gene are SGHRS and YFSETQ. CDR3 length equals 15 residues. The CDR3 here is CASSPSATNTGELFF. The CDR3 bases are TGCGCCAGCAGCCCTAGCGCAACGAACACCGGGGAGCTGTTTTTT.

The rearrangement links TRBV4-3 to TRBJ1-1, with D unclear. The CDR3 has 14 residues. Germline CDR1 and CDR2: LGHNA and YSLEER. V lost 0 bases, J lost 10 bases, and 15 bases lay in between. The chain's CDR3 is CASSQDGRAGRAFF. The CDR3 nucleotides read TGCGCCAGCAGCCAAGATGGAAGGGCCGGGAGAGCTTTCTTT.